This T cell receptor (beta chain) was sequenced for a study of control samples from healthy donors and cancer patients (dated by TCRdb to between 2020 and 2021). Taken from cysteine to phenylalanine, the CDR3 has 15 residues. The kept DNA is CDR3 alone, 45 bases in frame from the first base. CDR1 and CDR2, looked up from the germline V gene, are SGDLS and YYNGEE. Trimming removed 3 bases from V and 1 base from J; the gene matches leave 7 bases unexplained. About this clone itself: This receptor's antigen is unknown. No base quality values were provided; no much bigger clone lies one nucleotide off.

Library preparation employed the immunoSEQ multiplex PCR assay. TCRdb provides this immuneACCESS table in a form limited to in-frame rearrangements. Some clones are lacking; in checked studies, under half of them reflect an unresolved V gene, and why the rest are absent is not known. The sample contains around 53,000 clones, approximately 86% of them found a single time. The ten largest clones capture 2.8% of the sample. The sample comprised PBMCs. The V and J genes are TRBV9 and TRBJ2-7, and 7 bases in between align with TRBD1. The receptor comes from a woman aged 50 to 60 with lung cancer. Read as DNA, the sequence is TGTGCCAGCAGCGCCACAGGGGCCAAATCCTACGAGCAGTACTTC. This codes for CASSATGAKSYEQYF.